These 21 T cell receptor beta chains were sequenced from one sample in a study of blood T cell repertoires in COVID-19. Using immunoSEQ multiplex PCR, the repertoire was profiled, and TCRdb retains in-frame clones only, with some absent. The table shows roughly 110,000 clones, with roughly 80% occurring only once. The sequenced material came from peripheral blood. These receptors were taken from a man aged 50 or older with acute or convalescent COVID-19.

V and J are TRBV19 and TRBJ1-1, with D possibly matching TRBD1 (6 bases). CDR1 and CDR2 from the germline V gene are LNHDA and SQIVND (reference sequence). Trimming removed 5 bases at V and 4 bases at J, with 14 bases between. The CDR3 sequence is 14 residues long. CDR3 sequence (DNA): TGTGCCAGTAGTCTGCCGACAGGCTCCACTGAAGCTTTCTTT. It translates to CASSLPTGSTEAFF.

The chain carries TRBV7-3 and TRBJ1-6; 9 nucleotides match TRBD1. CDR3 size: 14 residues. With V trimmed by 5 bases and J by 9 bases, 5 bases remained unmatched. Germline CDR1 reads SGHTA; CDR2 reads FQGTGA. The CDR3 region has the DNA TGTGCCAGCAGCGCGACAGGGGGTCGTTCACCCCTCCACTTT. Translation: CASSATGGRSPLHF.

This chain links TRBV6-5 with TRBJ1-2; TRBD1 matches 12 bases. Germline V CDR1 and CDR2: MNHEY, SVGAGI. CDR3 size: 14 residues. Trimming at V came to 10 bases and at J to 2 bases, leaving 5 bases not matched to a gene. The CDR3 region is CATGTGGHNYGYTF. The CDR3 DNA is TGTGCCACCGGGACAGGGGGCCACAACTATGGCTACACCTTC.

CDR3 region: CASSGGQGPGNTIYF. The CDR3 coding sequence is TGTGCCAGCTCAGGGGGACAGGGCCCTGGAAACACCATATATTTT. This rearrangement joins TRBV18 to TRBJ1-3; 9 bases fit TRBD1. V dropped 5 bases and J dropped 2; count of bases not matched to a gene: 4. Per germline, CDR1 KGHSH and CDR2 LQKENI. The CDR3 is 15 residues long.

V and J are TRBV6-5 and TRBJ2-7; D possibly corresponds to TRBD1 (5 bases). This CDR3 spans 13 amino acids. CDR1 and CDR2 (germline): MNHEY, SVGAGI. V was trimmed by 6 bases and J by 7 bases, leaving 16 bases between them. The CDR3: CASRGAVSEEQYV. The DNA for the CDR3 is TGTGCCAGCAGAGGGGCGGTTTCAGAAGAGCAGTACGTC.

Here the CDR3 DNA reads TGTGCCAGCAGCTTAGGGACAGATCTATCGCCCCAGCATTTT. Translated: CASSLGTDLSPQHF. This chain links TRBV5-6 with TRBJ1-5; 7 bases are shared with TRBD1. Germline V CDR1 and CDR2: SGHDT, YYEEEE. The CDR3 is 14 amino acids. V lost 2 bases, J lost 9 bases, and 8 bases stayed unmatched.

The chain combines TRBV2 with TRBJ1-2, with 9 bases lining up with TRBD1. J gave up 6 bases and V 6 bases, and 8 bases lay outside the gene matches. Germline CDR1 and CDR2: SNHLY and FYNNEI. The CDR3 has 14 residues. Here the CDR3 DNA reads TGTGCCAGCAGCGAACTAGGGACAGGGAATGGCTACACCTTC. The encoded protein is CASSELGTGNGYTF.

The CDR3 is CASSIDRGNQPQHF. The CDR3 DNA follows: TGTGCCAGTAGTATAGACAGGGGCAATCAGCCCCAGCATTTT. The J gene is TRBJ1-5, the V gene TRBV19, with D possibly matching TRBD1 (5 bases). The germline gives CDR1 LNHDA, CDR2 SQIVND (reference sequence). Trimming stripped 0 bases from V and 2 bases from J, with 5 bases between. The CDR3 has 14 residues.

The CDR3 region has the DNA TGTGCTAGTGGCCCCGGCGAAGCGGGGGCGAATGAGCAGTTCTTC. Translating gives CASGPGEAGANEQFF. This chain links TRBV12-5 with TRBJ2-1, with 8 bases matching TRBD2. This CDR3 has 15 residues. Trimming at V came to 6 bases and at J to 7 bases, leaving 11 bases not matched to a gene. Germline CDR1 LGHNT, CDR2 FRNRAP.

The chain carries TRBV6-5 and TRBJ2-2; tentative D call: TRBD2 (5 bases). This CDR3 comprises 14 residues. V gave up 2 bases and J gave up 6 bases, with 10 bases separating them. The germline V gene has CDR1 MNHEY and CDR2 SVGAGI. The CDR3 spells CASSYREGPGELFF. The CDR3 coding sequence is TGTGCCAGCAGTTACCGCGAGGGCCCCGGGGAGCTGTTTTTT.

This clone was picked up a small number of times. This chain uses TRBV6-6 with TRBJ1-4; D not resolved. The CDR3 runs 14 residues. Germline CDR1 MNHNY, CDR2 SVGAGI (reference sequence). The ends were cut back, 2 bases at V and 5 bases at J, with 9 bases in the middle. The CDR3: CASSYQEANEKLFF. CDR3 coding DNA: TGTGCCAGCAGTTACCAGGAGGCGAATGAAAAACTGTTTTTT.

This clone was seen just once. V and J are TRBV28 and TRBJ2-5, with 9 bases fitting TRBD1. Per germline, CDR1 MDHEN and CDR2 SYDVKM. This CDR3 has 14 amino acids. V gave up 6 bases and J gave up 1 base; unmatched junction bases: 3. The DNA of the CDR3 is TGTGCCAGCAGGACAGGGGGATCCCAAGAGACCCAGTACTTC. This encodes CASRTGGSQETQYF. The whole variable domain, filled in from reference TRBV28 and TRBJ2-5, reads DVKVTQSSRYLVKRTGEKVFLECVQDMDHENMFWYRQDPGLGLRLIYFSYDVKMKEKGDIPEGYSVSREKKERFSLILESASTNQTSMYLCASRTGGSQETQYFGPGTRLLVL.

The J gene is TRBJ2-7, the V gene TRBV12-3 or TRBV12-4; possibly TRBD2 for D (5 bases). V lost 3 bases and J 7 bases, leaving 7 bases between the germline ends. This CDR3 comprises 11 residues. The CDR3 DNA sequence: TGTGCCAGCAGTTTCGGCGGGGAGCAGTACGTC. Protein sequence: CASSFGGEQYV.

This chain joins TRBV5-1 and TRBJ2-5; the D is unclear. Germline V gene lookup returns CDR1 SGHRS and CDR2 YFSETQ. There are 12 residues in the CDR3. V shed 0 bases and J shed 5 bases, with 5 bases lying between them. The CDR3 DNA is TGCGCCAGCAGCTTGGCCATGGAGACCCAGTACTTC. It codes for CASSLAMETQYF.

The gene calls are TRBV29-1 and TRBJ2-3; TRBD2 matches at 7 bases. CDR3 length: 14 residues. Unmatched junction bases numbered 12, after V lost 7 bases and J lost 5 bases. Germline V gene sequence: CDR1 SQVTM, CDR2 ANQGSEA. CDR3 loop: CSAPPGSGGDTQYF. CDR3 DNA: TGCAGCGCCCCCCCCGGCTCGGGGGGAGATACGCAGTATTTT.

In its sample, this clone was seen a few times. The chain joins TRBV5-6 to TRBJ1-2; D gene ambiguous. CDR1 is SGHDT, CDR2 YYEEEE, per germline. The V and J ends lost 0 bases and 0 bases respectively, with 9 bases between them. The CDR3 is made up of 15 amino acids. Written as DNA, the CDR3 is TGTGCCAGCAGCTTGGGTCCCACAGCTAACTATGGCTACACCTTC. This translates into CASSLGPTANYGYTF. The full variable domain, in which reference TRBV5-6 and TRBJ1-2 provide the parts outside the CDR3, is DAGVTQSPTHLIKTRGQQVTLRCSPKSGHDTVSWYQQALGQGPQFIFQYYEEEERQRGNFPDRFSGHQFPNYSSELNVNALLLGDSALYLCASSLGPTANYGYTFGSGTRLTVV.

The chain has TRBV11-2 and TRBJ1-6, with 8 positions matching TRBD1. The CDR3 totals 17 residues. V was clipped by 1 base and J by 7 bases; unmatched bases: 9. The germline gives CDR1 SGHAT, CDR2 FQNNGV. The CDR3 spells CASSLVLGTGFNSPLHF. CDR3 DNA: TGTGCCAGCAGCTTAGTACTGGGGACAGGATTCAATTCACCCCTCCACTTT.

CDR3 sequence reads: CASSPSTGATDTQYF. In nucleotides, the CDR3 is TGTGCCAGCTCACCGTCGACAGGGGCGACAGATACGCAGTATTTT. The chain carries TRBV18 and TRBJ2-3; TRBD1 matches 8 bases. V was clipped by 3 bases and J by 3 bases; unmatched bases: 5. The CDR3 has 15 amino acids. Germline CDR1 KGHSH, CDR2 LQKENI.

The rearrangement uses TRBV19 and TRBJ1-5; 12 positions agree with TRBD1. This CDR3 comprises 21 residues. Unmatched junction bases numbered 17, after V lost 5 bases and J lost 0 bases. The V gene's germline CDR1 is LNHDA and CDR2 SQIVND (reference sequence). In DNA, the CDR3 is TGTGCCAGTAGTTGGGGAATACCGGGACAGGGGGCGCCTTATAGCAATCAGCCCCAGCATTTT. Its translation is CASSWGIPGQGAPYSNQPQHF.

The CDR3 protein is CATASRSYEQYF. In DNA form, the CDR3 reads TGTGCCACCGCGTCACGCTCCTACGAGCAGTACTTC. The rearrangement uses TRBV3-1 (or the pseudogene TRBV3-2) and TRBJ2-7; D is uncertain. The V end lost 10 bases, the J end lost 0 bases, and 10 bases lay between the germline ends. From germline, CDR1 is LGHDT and CDR2 YNNKEL (reference sequence). This CDR3 has 12 residues.

This clone has just a few counts. The V and J genes are TRBV6-5 and TRBJ1-1; D possibly corresponds to TRBD1 (5 bases). This CDR3 contains 12 residues. V lost 11 bases and J lost 1, with 11 bases in between. Germline CDR1 is MNHEY and CDR2 is SVGAGI. CDR3 sequence: CACARGNTEAFF. The CDR3 bases are TGTGCCTGCGCAAGGGGGAACACTGAAGCTTTCTTT.